Described below is a single T cell receptor beta chain sequence and its context. V was pared by 4 bases and J by 4 bases, with 8 bases of the junction left unmatched. Germline CDR1 is SNHLY and CDR2 is FYNNEI. The CDR3 loop spans 15 amino acids. The method was immunoSEQ multiplex PCR; TCRdb's version includes in-frame clones alone and lacks a portion of them. Of 150,000 or so clones in the sample, roughly four fifths are singletons; the top ten hold 4.5% to 5%. The entry originates in a study of blood T cell repertoires in COVID-19. Turning to the study itself: From T cells, B-cell-depleted T cells, or PBMCs came the material, which was cDNA or gDNA.

V and J are TRBV2 and TRBJ1-2; 8 nucleotides line up with TRBD1. Material: peripheral blood. This sequence originates from a woman older than 75 with active or convalescent COVID-19. The CDR3 here is CASSARDRLSYGYTF. The DNA of the CDR3 is TGTGCCAGCAGTGCCCGGGACAGGTTGAGCTATGGCTACACCTTC.